Included here is one T cell receptor (beta chain) sequence, with context. These data belong to a study of T cell changes during pregnancy in multiple sclerosis. Sequenced by immunoSEQ multiplex PCR; TCRdb stores in-frame clones only, minus some. The sample includes about 59,000 clones, nearly 95% of them seen just once. The CDR3 loop spans 14 amino acids. Germline V CDR1 and CDR2: MNHEY, SMNVEV (reference sequence). J gave up 5 bases and V 1 base, and 1 base lay outside the gene matches. This TCR derives from a female donor with multiple sclerosis, enrolled in a pregnancy study. This sample comprised CD8+ T cells from peripheral blood mononuclear cells, obtained in the third trimester of pregnancy. The J gene is TRBJ2-7, the V gene TRBV27; 11 nucleotides line up with TRBD1. In nucleotides, the CDR3 is TGTGCCAGCAGTTTATGGGGACAGGGGGACGAGCAGTACTTC. Encoded protein: CASSLWGQGDEQYF.